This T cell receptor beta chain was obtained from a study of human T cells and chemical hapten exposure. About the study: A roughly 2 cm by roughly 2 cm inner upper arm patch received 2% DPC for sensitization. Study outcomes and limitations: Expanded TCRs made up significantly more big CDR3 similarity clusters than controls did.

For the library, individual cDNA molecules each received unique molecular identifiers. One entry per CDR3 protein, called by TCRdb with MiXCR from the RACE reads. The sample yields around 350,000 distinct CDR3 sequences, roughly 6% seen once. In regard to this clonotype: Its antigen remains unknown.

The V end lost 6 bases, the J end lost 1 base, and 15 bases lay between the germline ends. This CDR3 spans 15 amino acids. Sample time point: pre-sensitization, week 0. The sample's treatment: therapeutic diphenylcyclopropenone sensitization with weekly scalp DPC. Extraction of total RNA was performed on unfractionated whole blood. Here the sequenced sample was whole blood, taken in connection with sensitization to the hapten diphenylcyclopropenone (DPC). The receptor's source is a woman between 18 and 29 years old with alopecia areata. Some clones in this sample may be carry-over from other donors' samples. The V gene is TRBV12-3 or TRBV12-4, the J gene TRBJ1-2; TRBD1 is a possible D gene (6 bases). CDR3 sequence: CASRWGGSDNYGYTF. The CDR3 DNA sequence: TGTGCCAGCAGATGGGGGGGCAGCGATAACTATGGCTACACCTTC.